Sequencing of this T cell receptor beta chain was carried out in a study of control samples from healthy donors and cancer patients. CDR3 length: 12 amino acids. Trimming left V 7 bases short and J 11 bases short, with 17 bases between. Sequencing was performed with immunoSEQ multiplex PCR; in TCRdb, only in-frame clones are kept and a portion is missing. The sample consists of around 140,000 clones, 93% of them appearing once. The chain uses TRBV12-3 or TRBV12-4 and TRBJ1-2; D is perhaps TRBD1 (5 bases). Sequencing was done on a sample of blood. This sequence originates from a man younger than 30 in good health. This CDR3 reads CASTITSGGYTF. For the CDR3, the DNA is TGTGCCAGCACCATAACGTCGGGGGGATACACCTTC.